Listed below are T cell receptor beta chains from one sample, sequenced in a study of T-cell reconstitution after alpha-beta-depleted transplantation in children. Via MiXCR, TCRdb re-called the PCR reads, giving one row per CDR3 protein. The sample includes 60,000 to 85,000 distinct CDR3 sequences, around 18% of them seen just once. The source was PBMCs, mostly from graft donor cells, collected 360 days after TCRalphabeta/CD19-depleted stem cell transplant. The source is a male patient aged 2-15 years who had a stem cell transplant for acute lymphoblastic leukemia, so the T cells may come from the graft donor. Each CDR3 is given with its conserved first and last residue. The order of the fields is J gene, V gene, D gene, clone size, CDR3 DNA, CDR3 protein. D genes are given only for firm matches. Size is omitted from some rows. Given values are once, few, many or a class for expanded clones.

j_call: TRBJ2-1
v_call: TRBV20-1
d_call: TRBD2
clone_size: few
cdr3_nt: TGCAGTGCTAGAGAGTGGGGACTAGGACACAATGAGCAGTTCTTC
cdr3_aa: CSAREWGLGHNEQFF

j_call: TRBJ2-7
v_call: TRBV11-2
d_call: -
clone_size: few
cdr3_nt: TGTGCCAGCAGTTGGGGGGATATCTCCTACGAGCAGTACTTC
cdr3_aa: CASSWGDISYEQYF

j_call: TRBJ2-1
v_call: TRBV20-1
d_call: TRBD2
clone_size: few
cdr3_nt: TGCAGTGCCCCCAGCGGGATTTTGAATGAGCAGTTCTTC
cdr3_aa: CSAPSGILNEQFF

j_call: TRBJ2-1
v_call: TRBV7-2
d_call: TRBD2
clone_size: -
cdr3_nt: TGTGCCAGCAGCCATTCCGGGACTAGCGTCAATGAGCAGTTCTTC
cdr3_aa: CASSHSGTSVNEQFF

j_call: TRBJ2-7
v_call: TRBV5-6
d_call: -
clone_size: -
cdr3_nt: TGTGCCAGCAGCTTGGAATTGAGGGCGAACGAGCAGTACTTC
cdr3_aa: CASSLELRANEQYF

j_call: TRBJ2-7
v_call: TRBV5-1
d_call: TRBD2
clone_size: -
cdr3_nt: TGCGCCAGCAGCTTGGGTGTACTAGCGAACTCCTACGAGCAGTACTTC
cdr3_aa: CASSLGVLANSYEQYF

j_call: TRBJ2-1
v_call: TRBV2
d_call: TRBD2
clone_size: -
cdr3_nt: TGTGCCAGCAGTTCTCTCCTAGGTGGCGTTCAGCGGGAATTCTTTAATGAGCAGTTCTTC
cdr3_aa: CASSSLLGGVQREFFNEQFF

j_call: TRBJ2-5
v_call: TRBV27
d_call: -
clone_size: few
cdr3_nt: TGTGCCAGCAGTTTATTCCCAGGACAAGAGACCCAGTACTTC
cdr3_aa: CASSLFPGQETQYF

j_call: TRBJ2-6
v_call: TRBV27
d_call: TRBD1
clone_size: -
cdr3_nt: TGTGCCAGCAGTTTATCTGGCAGGGGGCCTGGGGCCAACGTCCTGACTTTC
cdr3_aa: CASSLSGRGPGANVLTF

j_call: TRBJ2-2
v_call: TRBV12-3/TRBV12-4
d_call: -
clone_size: -
cdr3_nt: TGTGCCAGCAGTCCTTACAGGGTCGGGGAGCTGTTTTTT
cdr3_aa: CASSPYRVGELFF

j_call: TRBJ2-5
v_call: TRBV7-9
d_call: -
clone_size: -
cdr3_nt: TGTGCCAGCAGCCGCGGAACCCAAGAGACCCAGTACTTC
cdr3_aa: CASSRGTQETQYF

j_call: TRBJ2-1
v_call: TRBV11-2
d_call: -
clone_size: many
cdr3_nt: TGTGCCAGCAGCTTTAGTGGCTTTGTCTTCAATGAGCAGTTCTTC
cdr3_aa: CASSFSGFVFNEQFF

j_call: TRBJ2-5
v_call: TRBV20-1
d_call: -
clone_size: few
cdr3_nt: TGCAGTGCTAGAGGGGCGGGGCAAGAGACCCAGTACTTC
cdr3_aa: CSARGAGQETQYF

j_call: TRBJ1-3
v_call: TRBV6-1
d_call: -
clone_size: once
cdr3_nt: TGTGCCAGCAGTGCCTCCGTGGGGGCTGGAAACACCATATATTTT
cdr3_aa: CASSASVGAGNTIYF

j_call: TRBJ2-5
v_call: TRBV7-9
d_call: TRBD1
clone_size: -
cdr3_nt: TGTGCCAGCAGCCCTACAGGGGGCAGCGGACAAGAGACCCAGTACTTC
cdr3_aa: CASSPTGGSGQETQYF